The 28 T cell receptor beta chains reported below all come from one sample, sequenced in a study of response to subunit inactivated influenza vaccine. MiXCR, applied by TCRdb to the RT-PCR reads, yields one record per CDR3 protein. The profile covers some 800,000 distinct CDR3 sequences, with around 20% appearing a single time and 9.5% to 13% taken by the ten largest. The source was PBMCs from blood, collected less than 6 days after vaccination. The receptors here all came from a man in his fifties who received an inactivated influenza vaccine.

This clonotype was counted between two and nine times. The chain employs TRBV20-1 and TRBJ1-5, with 8 bases fitting TRBD1. The germline gives CDR1 DFQATT, CDR2 SNEGSKA (reference sequence). Germline trimming cut 5 bases from V and 2 bases from J; bases unmatched to any gene: 5. This CDR3 spans 14 amino acids. The CDR3 coding sequence is TGCAGTGCTGGAGTACAGGGGGGCAATCAGCCCCAGCATTTT. Encoded protein: CSAGVQGGNQPQHF.

This clonotype was counted between two and nine times. The genes are TRBV6-2 or TRBV6-3 and TRBJ2-5, with a weak D call TRBD2 (5 bases). The CDR3 totals 14 residues. Deletions cut 0 bases from V and 13 bases from J, with 18 bases between. The germline gives CDR1 MNHEY, CDR2 SVGEGT. In DNA form, the CDR3 reads TGTGCCAGCAGTTACTCGATTCAACCGGGATCAAGGTACTTC. This gives the protein CASSYSIQPGSRYF.

The genes are TRBV6-4 and TRBJ2-1; a weak D match, TRBD1 (6 bases). V was pared by 8 bases and J by 2 bases, with 19 bases between. CDR3 length equals 16 residues. The germline CDR1 and CDR2 sequences are MRHNA and SNTAGT. The CDR3 sequence: CASLIVGGWPYNEQFF. The CDR3 DNA reads as TGTGCCAGCCTAATAGTAGGGGGATGGCCCTACAATGAGCAGTTCTTC.

This clonotype was counted only a few times. The chain joins TRBV10-3 to TRBJ2-2; 13 bases agree with TRBD2. This CDR3 has 15 residues. CDR1 and CDR2 (germline): ENHRY, SYGVKD. V trimming: 6 bases; J trimming: 3 bases; junction bases outside the gene matches: 1. CDR3 coding DNA: TGTGCCATCAGCGGGACTAGCGGGGACACCGGGGAGCTGTTTTTT. This sequence encodes CAISGTSGDTGELFF.

The V call is TRBV19, the J call TRBJ1-5; D may be TRBD1 (6 bases). Trimming left V 6 bases short and J 3 bases short, with 12 bases between. The CDR3 loop spans 14 amino acids. Germline-derived CDR1 and CDR2 are LNHDA and SQIVND (reference sequence). The CDR3 protein is CASRQTGANQPQHF. CDR3 DNA sequence: TGTGCCAGTAGGCAGACAGGAGCCAATCAGCCCCAGCATTTT.

This clonotype has only a few counts. The rearrangement joins TRBV7-2 to TRBJ1-2; no clear D. The V end lost 0 bases, the J end lost 3 bases, and 5 bases lay between the germline ends. Germline assignment: CDR1 SGHTA and CDR2 FQGNSA. The CDR3 is 13 residues long. CDR3 coding DNA: TGTGCCAGCAGCTTAGCGGAGTACTATGGCTACACCTTC. Amino acid sequence: CASSLAEYYGYTF.

This clonotype was seen only a few times. V and J are TRBV12-3 or TRBV12-4 and TRBJ2-2; D is unclear. CDR3 length equals 14 residues. V lost 3 bases and J 2 bases, leaving 7 bases between the germline ends. CDR3 coding DNA: TGTGCCAGCAGTTTTTCGGATAACACCGGGGAGCTGTTTTTT. Protein product: CASSFSDNTGELFF.

The chain carries TRBV6-5 and TRBJ2-7; D is possibly TRBD1 (6 bases). CDR1 and CDR2 (germline): MNHEY, SVGAGI. The CDR3 spans 17 residues. Trimming removed 7 bases at V and 6 bases at J, with 28 bases between. The CDR3 region is CASITPQGFWGASEQYF. The CDR3 bases are TGTGCCAGCATTACCCCGCAGGGGTTCTGGGGCGCTTCCGAGCAGTACTTC.

The chain uses TRBV18 and TRBJ2-1; the match to TRBD2 covers 12 bases. This CDR3 is 17 amino acids long. Germline loops: CDR1 KGHSH, CDR2 LQKENI. V trimming: 1 base; J trimming: 3 bases; junction bases outside the gene matches: 4. CDR3 residues: CASSPRTSGGYYNEQFF. The CDR3 nucleotides read TGTGCCAGCTCACCACGTACTAGCGGGGGGTACTACAATGAGCAGTTCTTC. Variable domain in full (rest from reference TRBV18 and TRBJ2-1): NAGVMQNPRHLVRRRGQEARLRCSPMKGHSHVYWYRQLPEEGLKFMVYLQKENIIDESGMPKERFSAEFPKEGPSILRIQQVVRGDSAAYFCASSPRTSGGYYNEQFFGPGTRLTVL.

This clonotype was observed a few times. This chain links TRBV7-9 with TRBJ2-1; 9 bases are shared with TRBD1. With V trimmed by 4 bases and J by 6 bases, 7 bases remained unmatched. Germline CDR1 is SEHNR and CDR2 is FQNEAQ (reference sequence). The CDR3 is 15 residues long. For the CDR3, the DNA is TGTGCCAGCAGCTCCGGGACAGGGATGTCCAATGAGCAGTTCTTC. Its translation is CASSSGTGMSNEQFF.

V is TRBV29-1 and J is TRBJ2-1; a possible D gene is TRBD1 (5 bases). Germline-derived CDR1 and CDR2 are SQVTM and ANQGSEA. V gave up 7 bases and J gave up 3 bases, with 16 bases separating them. There are 14 residues in the CDR3. CDR3 protein: CSAPDRGHYNEQFF. The CDR3 DNA reads as TGCAGCGCCCCCGACAGAGGCCACTACAATGAGCAGTTCTTC.

The chain employs TRBV24-1 and TRBJ2-1; D tentatively reads TRBD1 or TRBD2 (5 bases each). Germline V CDR1 and CDR2: KGHDR, SFDVKD. Trimming cost V 1 base and J 9 bases, with 15 bases left between them. This CDR3 contains 15 residues. This chain's CDR3 is CATSDFGARGGEQFF. The CDR3 coding sequence is TGTGCCACCAGTGATTTTGGGGCGAGAGGAGGTGAGCAGTTCTTC.

This chain uses TRBV7-3 with TRBJ2-3; D remains unclear. Per germline, CDR1 SGHTA and CDR2 FQGTGA. CDR3 size: 17 residues. Between the trimmed V and J ends, which lost 0 bases and 2 bases, there was a span of 15 bases. The CDR3 sequence: CASSLTASWVPTDTQYF. CDR3 nucleotides: TGTGCCAGCAGCTTAACCGCTTCATGGGTCCCCACAGATACGCAGTATTTT.

This chain links TRBV7-2 with TRBJ2-3; D might be TRBD2 (6 bases). CDR3 length equals 15 residues. Trimming cost V 0 bases and J 6 bases, with 13 bases left between them. Germline lookup yields CDR1 SGHTA and CDR2 FQGNSA. The CDR3 loop reads CASSLAGGPQDTQYF. CDR3 nucleotide sequence: TGTGCCAGCAGCTTAGCGGGGGGTCCCCAGGATACGCAGTATTTT.

This clonotype has just a few counts. The chain links TRBV7-9 to TRBJ2-1; TRBD2 matches at 9 bases. The ends lost 0 bases at V and 14 bases at J; junction bases unmatched: 14. Per germline, CDR1 SEHNR and CDR2 FQNEAQ (reference sequence). This CDR3 is built from 16 residues. This chain's CDR3 is CASSLASGTSRVSEFF. In nucleotides, the CDR3 is TGTGCCAGCAGCTTAGCCTCCGGGACTAGCAGGGTGTCGGAGTTCTTC.

The table lists this clonotype with a few counts. In DNA, the CDR3 is TGTGCCAGCAGTCCCTTTAGCGGGGAATTAAGCTACGAGCAGTACTTC. Encoded protein: CASSPFSGELSYEQYF. The chain joins TRBV6-1 to TRBJ2-7; 8 positions agree with TRBD2. J lost 3 bases, V lost 5 bases, and 12 bases had no gene match. This CDR3 spans 16 amino acids. Per the germline V gene, CDR1 is MNHNS and CDR2 is SASEGT.

The V call is TRBV12-3 or TRBV12-4, the J call TRBJ1-3, with D hard to call. The CDR3 extends over 14 amino acids. V gave up 5 bases and J gave up 2 bases, with 10 bases separating them. CDR3 in DNA: TGTGCCAGCAGTCATACCGCGACTGGAAACACCATATATTTT. Translating gives CASSHTATGNTIYF.

This clonotype was observed a few times. The chain joins TRBV29-1 to TRBJ2-1; TRBD2 agrees at 10 bases. V gave up 6 bases and J gave up 5 bases; unmatched junction bases: 10. Germline CDR1 reads SQVTM; CDR2 reads ANQGSEA. The CDR3 is 15 residues long. The CDR3 is CSVRTSSGRNNEQFF. The CDR3 DNA sequence: TGCAGCGTACGCACCTCTAGCGGGAGAAACAATGAGCAGTTCTTC.

This clonotype was counted between two and nine times. This could be a read error, since a much larger clone is one nucleotide away. V and J are TRBV9 and TRBJ2-2; D remains unclear. There are 12 residues in the CDR3. CDR1 and CDR2 (germline): SGDLS, YYNGEE. V dropped 1 base and J dropped 6 bases, with 4 bases sitting between them. This CDR3 is CASSVTSGELFF. In DNA form, the CDR3 reads TGTGCCAGCAGCGTAACGTCCGGGGAGCTGTTTTTT.

This clonotype was seen repeatedly, ten times or more. This chain connects TRBV29-1 to TRBJ2-3; 7 bases are a match to TRBD1. CDR3 size: 14 residues. Unmatched junction bases numbered 4, after V lost 3 bases and J lost 1 base. From germline, CDR1 is SQVTM and CDR2 ANQGSEA. Here the CDR3 reads CSVERGRGTDTQYF. The CDR3 DNA reads as TGCAGCGTTGAGAGGGGGCGAGGCACAGATACGCAGTATTTT.

This chain joins TRBV6-5 and TRBJ2-5; 7 positions match TRBD1. CDR3 length: 14 residues. J lost 14 bases, V lost 0 bases, and 12 bases had no gene match. Germline CDR1 is MNHEY and CDR2 is SVGAGI. CDR3 DNA: TGTGCCAGCAGTTACTCGATGGGGCGCGACAGGGAATACTTC. Translating gives CASSYSMGRDREYF.

The chain uses TRBV7-3 and TRBJ2-1, with a possible D match to TRBD2 (6 bases). This CDR3 has 16 amino acids. With 1 base removed from V and 4 bases from J, the gap between germline ends came to 14 bases. The V gene's germline CDR1 is SGHTA and CDR2 FQGTGA. As DNA, the CDR3 is TGTGCCAGCAGCTTAAGGGCGGGAAGCCCATACAATGAGCAGTTCTTC. The encoded protein is CASSLRAGSPYNEQFF.

The gene calls are TRBV7-9 and TRBJ2-5; 10 bases line up with TRBD1. Trimming removed 6 bases from V and 7 bases from J; junction bases left unmatched: 8. This CDR3 contains 14 residues. Germline V gives CDR1 SEHNR, CDR2 FQNEAQ (reference sequence). CDR3 DNA sequence: TGTGCCAGCAGACAGGACAGGGGGTTAGGGACCCAGTACTTC. Its translation: CASRQDRGLGTQYF. The full variable domain, with the rest looked up from reference TRBV7-9 and TRBJ2-5, is DTGVSQNPRHKITKRGQNVTFRCDPISEHNRLYWYRQTLGQGPEFLTYFQNEAQLEKSRLLSDRFSAERPKGSFSTLEIQRTEQGDSAMYLCASRQDRGLGTQYFGPGTRLLVL.

The table lists this clonotype with a few counts. The rearrangement links TRBV4-2 to TRBJ2-1, with D perhaps matching TRBD2 (5 bases). Trimming cost V 10 bases and J 10 bases, with 14 bases left between them. CDR1 and CDR2 (germline): LGHNA, YNFKEQ. This CDR3 has 11 amino acids. The CDR3 DNA reads as TGTGCCACCAACCGGGGTAGAGAGCAGTTCTTC. Its translation: CATNRGREQFF.

CDR3 sequence reads: CASSQRLAGGTYYEQYF. The CDR3 DNA sequence: TGTGCCAGCAGCCAAAGACTAGCGGGGGGGACTTACTACGAGCAGTACTTC. This chain links TRBV4-2 with TRBJ2-7; 14 bases line up with TRBD2. The CDR3 covers 17 residues. The germline V gene encodes CDR1 LGHNA and CDR2 YNFKEQ. Trimming at V came to 2 bases and at J to 3 bases, leaving 6 bases not matched to a gene.

There are a few counts of this clonotype. The rearrangement links TRBV7-2 to TRBJ2-5, with D possibly matching TRBD1 (5 bases). Looked up from germline, CDR1 is SGHTA and CDR2 is FQGNSA. V was shortened by 0 bases and J by 2 bases, with 19 bases between the two germline ends. The CDR3 totals 18 residues. CDR3 in DNA: TGTGCCAGCAGCTTAGCTAACAGGTTAATTAGTATGCAAGAGACCCAGTACTTC. Translated, it gives CASSLANRLISMQETQYF.

This clonotype has at least ten counts. The gene calls are TRBV6-6 and TRBJ2-2; D is uncertain. The CDR3 is 13 amino acids. The V gene's germline CDR1 is MNHNY and CDR2 SVGAGI (reference sequence). The V end lost 6 bases, the J end lost 0 bases, and 5 bases lay between the germline ends. The CDR3 spells CASSSSNTGELFF. The CDR3 DNA is TGTGCCAGCAGCTCGTCGAACACCGGGGAGCTGTTTTTT.

The gene calls are TRBV7-9 and TRBJ2-1; D tentatively fits TRBD1 or TRBD2 (5 bases each). Germline V gives CDR1 SEHNR, CDR2 FQNEAQ (reference sequence). V was clipped by 3 bases and J by 7 bases, with 19 bases between them. The CDR3 consists of 16 residues. For the CDR3, the DNA is TGTGCCAGCAGCTTTAGGGACGGAGGTATGGGTAATGAGCAGTTCTTC. It translates to CASSFRDGGMGNEQFF.